Given below is one T cell receptor (beta chain) in context. In germline, CDR1 is SGHDT, CDR2 YYEEEE. The CDR3 covers 17 residues. Trimming took 4 bases from V and 3 from J, leaving 19 bases between them. What the recovered Cohort 3 donors had was two negative PCRs, clearance, or symptom resolution. This specimen comes from a study of blood T cell repertoires in COVID-19. The data were produced by immunoSEQ multiplex PCR, yet TCRdb's version contains in-frame clones alone and is incomplete. Altogether roughly 200,000 clones are present, more than 70% being singletons, with the ten largest covering under 8%.

The clonotype was recovered from a middle-aged man who had recovered from COVID-19. Sequenced material: PBMCs or T cells enriched from blood (not recorded which). The V call is TRBV5-6, the J call TRBJ2-2, with D possibly TRBD2 on 5 matching bases. The CDR3 is CASSLPTGSKDTGELFF. Here the CDR3 DNA reads TGTGCCAGCAGCCTACCGACGGGGTCGAAAGACACCGGGGAGCTGTTTTTT.